Reported below is one T cell receptor (beta chain). The specificity of this receptor is unknown. Base qualities are not at hand, and no much larger clone is one base apart. TCRbeta CDR3 regions were amplified from genomic DNA by means of the immunoSEQ Assay, a bias-controlled multiplex PCR. On the study's bioinformatics: The number of nucleated cells in each sample was estimated from the amplification of reference gene primers within the assay. To quantify the absolute abundance of each unique TCRbeta CDR3 rearrangement, sequence reads were collapsed and filtered. For each sample, productive Simpson clonality was calculated as the square root of Simpson's diversity index across productive rearrangements. TCRdb stores this immuneACCESS table with in-frame sequences only. Part of the clones is absent; in the studies checked, under half of the shortfall reflects unresolved V genes, and no reason is known for the rest. Clone size and V and J calls were adopted from that table, with D and trimming inferred from the DNA. This sample gives 30,000 or so clones in total; around 85% of them show up just once. Of the sample, approximately 24% is held by the ten largest clones.

CDR1 and CDR2, looked up from the germline V gene, are KGHDR and SFDVKD. The CDR3 spans 16 residues, from the cysteine through the phenylalanine. Of the read, only the CDR3 DNA is kept; its 48 bases are in frame from base 1. The junction shows trimming of 2 bases on V and 2 bases on J, and the gene matches do not reach 6 bases of it. The data originate from a study of blood T cell repertoires in COVID-19 (dated by TCRdb to the early 2020s). About the full investigation: Samples from collaborators originated in the United States, Italy and Spain and spanned both the acute and convalescent phases of COVID-19. The material from the prospective study consisted of cDNA or gDNA derived from T cells, B-cell-depleted T cells, or PBMCs. The dataset comprised deeply sampled blood TCRbeta repertoires from subjects exposed to, actively infected with, or recovered from COVID-19. The repertoires were released in a freely available public database intended as a resource for research on the immune response to SARS-CoV-2. The samples were drawn from two sources: the first 160 participants of the ongoing ImmuneRACE study, and 1,000 to 1,500 subjects contributed by 6 global collaborators. Nearly every sample came with metadata listing a de-identified subject ID, COVID-19 status, age in years and sex. Where available, HLA class I and class II types were obtained from metadata supplied by the sample provider rather than from assay-based typing.

The paper's findings and limits, for the study overall: Clinical and demographic metadata were provided uncurated, with the amount varying by source and participant.

Each collaborating institution followed its own protocols to collect whole blood in K2EDTA tubes. For TCRbeta analysis, collaborators shipped samples as frozen whole blood, isolated PBMCs, or DNA extracted from either of those sample types. The TCR comes from a human donor with active COVID-19. The donor label of this sample is uncertain. What was sequenced was peripheral blood. The chain is encoded by TRBV24-1 joined to TRBJ2-5; TRBD2 agrees with 8 junctional bases. The DNA sequence is TGTGCCACCAGTGATTCCCTAGCGGGCACTCAAGAGACCCAGTACTTC. Translated, this is CATSDSLAGTQETQYF.